Presented here are 30 T cell receptor beta chains from one specimen sequenced in a study of blood T cell repertoires in COVID-19. The data were produced by immunoSEQ multiplex PCR, yet TCRdb's version contains in-frame clones alone and is incomplete. The table has 50,000 to 70,000 clones, around 88% seen once; the top ten hold around 5%. The specimen sequenced was peripheral blood. Receptor source: a man in his 60s with acute or convalescent COVID-19.

The chain couples TRBV10-3 to TRBJ1-2; D is unclear. The germline gives CDR1 ENHRY, CDR2 SYGVKD. The CDR3 runs 14 residues. V was trimmed by 2 bases and J by 6 bases, leaving 13 bases between them. CDR3 residues: CAISEEGRIHGYTF. The CDR3 DNA is TGTGCCATCAGTGAGGAAGGGAGAATCCATGGCTACACCTTC.

With respect to this clone: The junction and the germline gene differ at one end; a read error may be behind it. The identical CDR3 is also encoded by other nucleotide sequences in the sample. This chain connects TRBV27 to TRBJ1-2, with TRBD1 matching 11 bases. Germline CDR1 MNHEY, CDR2 SMNVEV (reference sequence). CDR3 length: 15 amino acids. The DNA for the CDR3 is TGTGCCAGCAGAACCGGGACAGGGGGGTTAAGTGGCTACACTTTC. This encodes CASRTGTGGLSGYTF.

This clone is classed as medium-sized (0.01 to 0.1%). The J gene is TRBJ1-1, the V gene TRBV6-1, with D perhaps matching TRBD1 (6 bases). Germline CDR1 and CDR2: MNHNS and SASEGT. This CDR3 has 12 amino acids. Trimming took off 3 bases at V and 8 bases at J, with 10 bases between the two ends. CDR3: CASSDPQGEAFF. CDR3 sequence (DNA): TGTGCCAGCAGTGACCCCCAGGGGGAAGCTTTCTTT.

The V gene is TRBV18, the J gene TRBJ1-3; D remains unclear. The CDR3 loop spans 16 amino acids. The germline gives CDR1 KGHSH, CDR2 LQKENI. The V and J ends lost 1 base and 0 bases respectively, with 10 bases between them. In DNA form, the CDR3 reads TGTGCCAGCTCACCACGCGGTCAAAGCTCTGGAAACACCATATATTTT. This translates into CASSPRGQSSGNTIYF.

This clone was seen more than once but under ten times. The genes are TRBV24-1 and TRBJ2-3; tentatively, D is TRBD2 (6 bases). Germline V gene data show CDR1 as KGHDR and CDR2 as SFDVKD. There are 14 residues in the CDR3. V lost 4 bases and J lost 0, with 7 bases in between. CDR3 loop: CATSDGTSTDTQYF. As DNA, the CDR3 is TGTGCCACCAGTGACGGGACTAGCACAGATACGCAGTATTTT.

This clone was seen only once. CDR3 loop: CASSADWGRDLPSGNSPLHF. CDR3 nucleotide sequence: TGTGCCAGCAGCGCTGATTGGGGGAGGGATCTCCCCTCGGGGAATTCACCCCTCCACTTT. The rearrangement uses TRBV9 and TRBJ1-6; the D gene is possibly TRBD1 (5 bases). Trimming removed 3 bases from V and 7 bases from J, with 29 bases in between. Germline-derived CDR1 and CDR2 are SGDLS and YYNGEE. This CDR3 is built from 20 residues.

V usage is TRBV5-5 and J usage is TRBJ1-2, with TRBD1 as a possible D gene (6 bases). CDR1 is SGHKS and CDR2 is YYEKEE in the germline V gene (reference sequence). This CDR3 contains 14 residues. V shed 1 base and J shed 0 bases, with 7 bases lying between them. The CDR3 is CASSLRTANYGYTF. CDR3 DNA: TGTGCCAGCAGCTTGAGGACAGCTAACTATGGCTACACCTTC.

The J gene is TRBJ1-2, the V gene TRBV28; 9 nucleotides match TRBD1. The germline CDR1 and CDR2 sequences are MDHEN and SYDVKM. V was clipped by 5 bases and J by 6 bases; unmatched bases: 10. CDR3 length equals 15 residues. CDR3 DNA sequence: TGTGCCAGCAGTACAACAGGGGGCGCATTACATGGCTACACCTTC. Its translation is CASSTTGGALHGYTF.

For this clone: At one end the junction does not follow the germline gene, possibly because of a read error. This rearrangement joins TRBV9 to TRBJ2-7, with TRBD1 matching 7 bases. The CDR3 sequence is 16 residues long. The V gene's germline CDR1 is SGDLS and CDR2 YYNGEE. The CDR3 DNA reads TGTGCCAACAGCGTCGTACCGGGACAGCCCCGGGGCGAGCAGTACTTC. It specifies CANSVVPGQPRGEQYF. The full variable domain, rest sourced from reference TRBV9 and TRBJ2-7, is DSGVTQTPKHLITATGQRVTLRCSPRSGDLSVYWYQQSLDQGLQFLIQYYNGEERAKGNILERFSAQQFPDLHSELNLSSLELGDSALYFCANSVVPGQPRGEQYFGPGTRLTVT.

V is TRBV28 and J is TRBJ1-5, with unresolved D. V gave up 6 bases and J gave up 1 base, with 10 bases separating them. The CDR3 spans 14 residues. CDR1 MDHEN and CDR2 SYDVKM come from the germline V gene. The CDR3 DNA sequence: TGTGCCAGCAGGCCGCCGGGGAGCAATCAGCCCCAGCATTTT. This encodes CASRPPGSNQPQHF.

V is TRBV6-6 and J is TRBJ2-7; a possible D gene is TRBD2 (5 bases). The CDR3 runs 15 residues. V was trimmed by 0 bases and J by 6 bases, leaving 15 bases between them. CDR1 is MNHNY, CDR2 SVGAGI, per germline (reference sequence). CDR3 in DNA: TGTGCCAGCAGTTACTCCCTCGGGGTCTTCTCCGAGCAGTACTTC. It is translated as CASSYSLGVFSEQYF.

The V call is TRBV5-1, the J call TRBJ1-3, with 8 bases matching TRBD1. Germline V gene sequence: CDR1 SGHRS, CDR2 YFSETQ. V was clipped by 4 bases and J by 4 bases; unmatched bases: 10. CDR3 length: 16 amino acids. The DNA of the CDR3 is TGCGCCAGCAGCCCCGGACAGGGATTAAGAGGAAACACCATATATTTT. Translation: CASSPGQGLRGNTIYF.

DNA for the CDR3: TGTGCCAGCAGCTTTGGCAGGGATGCTGAAAAACTGTTTTTT. Translated: CASSFGRDAEKLFF. The chain combines TRBV11-2 with TRBJ1-4; TRBD1 is a possible D gene (5 bases). CDR3 size: 14 residues. The germline gives CDR1 SGHAT, CDR2 FQNNGV. V lost 3 bases and J lost 7, with 12 bases in between.

The chain recombines TRBV25-1 with TRBJ2-7, with TRBD2 matching over 8 bases. This CDR3 region has 15 residues. Germline lookup yields CDR1 MGHDK and CDR2 SYGVNS. V lost 4 bases and J lost 2; bases outside the gene matches: 7. CDR3 DNA: TGTGCCAGCAGTGGCCCGGGAGGGGAAGCCTACGAGCAGTACTTC. Amino acids: CASSGPGGEAYEQYF.

The chain recombines TRBV4-1 with TRBJ1-2, with TRBD1 identical over 9 bases. This CDR3 has 15 amino acids. CDR1 is MGHRA and CDR2 is YSYEKL in the germline V gene. The V and J ends lost 4 bases and 4 bases, in that order; junction bases with no gene match: 7. The DNA for the CDR3 is TGCGCCAGCAGCCCCGTGGGACAGGGTGGCTATGGCTACACCTTC. Translation: CASSPVGQGGYGYTF.

This sequence joins TRBV5-1 and TRBJ2-1; a possible D gene is TRBD1 (6 bases). Trimming stripped 1 base from V and 3 bases from J, with 14 bases between. This CDR3 region has 16 residues. Germline assignment: CDR1 SGHRS and CDR2 YFSETQ. CDR3 in amino acids: CASSLTSGVVYNEQFF. CDR3 sequence (DNA): TGCGCCAGCAGCTTGACCTCAGGGGTGGTCTACAATGAGCAGTTCTTC.

V is TRBV2 and J is TRBJ2-2, with 12 bases aligning to TRBD2. The CDR3 consists of 14 residues. Germline CDR1 reads SNHLY; CDR2 reads FYNNEI. J lost 6 bases, V lost 6 bases, and 2 bases had no gene match. CDR3 sequence: CASRRTSGAGELFF. In nucleotides, the CDR3 is TGTGCCAGCAGACGGACTAGCGGGGCCGGGGAGCTGTTTTTT.

This chain links TRBV27 with TRBJ1-2; D is perhaps TRBD1 (5 bases). The CDR3 has 13 residues. Germline assignment: CDR1 MNHEY and CDR2 SMNVEV (reference sequence). V gave up 6 bases and J gave up 5 bases, with 13 bases separating them. The DNA of the CDR3 is TGTGCCAGCAGCCTTGGGGCAGATTATGGCTACACCTTC. This codes for CASSLGADYGYTF.

The chain has TRBV18 and TRBJ1-5, with D maybe TRBD1 (5 bases). Trimming pared 4 bases from V and 3 bases from J, leaving 7 bases between. The length of the CDR3 is 13 residues. Looked up from germline, CDR1 is KGHSH and CDR2 is LQKENI. CDR3: CASSRQNNQPQHF. DNA of the CDR3: TGTGCCAGCTCACGACAGAACAATCAGCCCCAGCATTTT.

The V call is TRBV5-4, the J call TRBJ1-2; possibly TRBD1 for D (6 bases). CDR1 and CDR2 from the germline V gene are SGHNT and YYREEE (reference sequence). The V end lost 2 bases, the J end lost 8 bases, and 28 bases lay between the germline ends. There are 18 residues in the CDR3. Here the CDR3 DNA reads TGTGCCAGCAGCTTCGTCGCAATGGGGGCAACTCTAACGTGGGGCTACACCTTC. It yields the protein CASSFVAMGATLTWGYTF.

The chain is built from TRBV18 and TRBJ1-3, with TRBD1 identical over 8 bases. V gave up 5 bases and J gave up 2 bases; unmatched junction bases: 5. Germline V lookup: CDR1 KGHSH, CDR2 LQKENI. This CDR3 has 15 amino acids. CDR3 in amino acids: CASSGTGEPGNTIYF. For the CDR3, the DNA is TGTGCCAGCTCAGGGACAGGCGAACCTGGAAACACCATATATTTT.

The CDR3 bases are TGTGCTGGGGGGGGGATGAACACTGAAGCTTTCTTT. It translates to CAGGGMNTEAFF. The rearrangement joins TRBV21-1 to TRBJ1-1. TRBV21-1 is a listed pseudogene. The CDR3 sequence is 12 residues long.

The rearrangement links TRBV6-5 to TRBJ2-1; D is undetermined. The germline V gene encodes CDR1 MNHEY and CDR2 SVGAGI. V dropped 0 bases and J dropped 4 bases, with 4 bases sitting between them. The CDR3 runs to 13 residues. CDR3 bases: TGTGCCAGCAGTTACTCTAGATACAATGAGCAGTTCTTC. As protein: CASSYSRYNEQFF.

Only a few counts were recorded for this clone. The chain recombines TRBV6-2 or TRBV6-3 with TRBJ1-5, with D tentatively TRBD1 (6 bases). Germline V gene sequence: CDR1 MNHEY, CDR2 SVGEGT. The CDR3 totals 14 residues. Trimming left V 1 base short and J 7 bases short, with 11 bases between. This CDR3 is CASSYLGARQPQHF. The CDR3 bases are TGTGCCAGCAGTTACTTGGGGGCCCGGCAGCCCCAGCATTTT.

This chain uses TRBV19 with TRBJ2-3; TRBD1 matches at 7 bases. Germline lookup yields CDR1 LNHDA and CDR2 SQIVND (reference sequence). The CDR3 sequence is 15 residues long. The trim removed 4 bases at V and 0 bases at J, leaving 4 bases unmatched. This CDR3 reads CASSTGQVSTDTQYF. DNA of the CDR3: TGTGCCAGTAGTACCGGACAGGTCAGCACAGATACGCAGTATTTT.

The chain links TRBV2 to TRBJ2-3; D not certain. The V end was cut by 8 bases, the J end by 0 bases, with 21 bases between. Looked up from germline, CDR1 is SNHLY and CDR2 is FYNNEI. This CDR3 region has 17 residues. The CDR3 coding sequence is TGTGCCAGCGAGAGTCCCTCTCTTGACTCGAGCACAGATACGCAGTATTTT. As protein: CASESPSLDSSTDTQYF.

This chain uses TRBV9 with TRBJ2-1, with 9 bases lining up with TRBD2. V gave up 5 bases and J gave up 4 bases; unmatched junction bases: 4. The CDR3 has 14 residues. Germline loops: CDR1 SGDLS, CDR2 YYNGEE. The CDR3 spells CASSSGSGYNEQFF. The CDR3 nucleotides are TGTGCCAGCAGTAGCGGGAGTGGATACAATGAGCAGTTCTTC.

The rearrangement links TRBV24-1 to TRBJ1-1, with D possibly TRBD1 on 5 matching bases. The CDR3 consists of 11 residues. V lost 9 bases to trimming and J lost 8 bases, with 12 bases between them. Germline V gives CDR1 KGHDR, CDR2 SFDVKD. The CDR3 bases are TGTGCCACCGAATCCGGGGGGGAAGCTTTCTTT. Protein product: CATESGGEAFF.

The chain links TRBV9 to TRBJ2-2; 8 bases line up with TRBD2. The junction had 13 bases not matched to a gene; V was cut back by 0 bases and J by 6 bases. The CDR3 contains 18 residues. Per germline, CDR1 SGDLS and CDR2 YYNGEE. The CDR3 spells CASSVAGGSLGVPGELFF. The CDR3 nucleotides are TGTGCCAGCAGCGTAGCGGGAGGGTCACTTGGGGTCCCCGGGGAGCTGTTTTTT.

The chain has TRBV2 and TRBJ2-3; TRBD2 might be the D (5 bases). Germline lookup yields CDR1 SNHLY and CDR2 FYNNEI. The length of the CDR3 is 12 residues. V lost 5 bases and J 10 bases, leaving 13 bases between the germline ends. CDR3 in amino acids: CASSLRGWPQYF. The CDR3, as DNA: TGTGCCAGCAGTCTCCGAGGGTGGCCGCAGTATTTT.